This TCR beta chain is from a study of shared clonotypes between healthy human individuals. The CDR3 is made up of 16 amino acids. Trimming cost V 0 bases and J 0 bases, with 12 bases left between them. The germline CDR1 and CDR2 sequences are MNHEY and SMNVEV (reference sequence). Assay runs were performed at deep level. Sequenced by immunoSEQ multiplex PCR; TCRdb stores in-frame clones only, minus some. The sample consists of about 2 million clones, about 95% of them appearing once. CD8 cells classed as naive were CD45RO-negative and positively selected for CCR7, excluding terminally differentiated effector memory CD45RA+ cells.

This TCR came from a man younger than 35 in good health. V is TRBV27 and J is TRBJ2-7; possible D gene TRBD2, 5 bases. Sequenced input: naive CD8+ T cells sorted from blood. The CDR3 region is CASSLSAGTNSYEQYF. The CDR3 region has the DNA TGTGCCAGCAGTTTATCGGCGGGTACTAACTCCTACGAGCAGTACTTC.